This TCR beta chain was sequenced for a study of cytomegalovirus exposure and HLA in healthy donors. This clone has more than one count but fewer than ten. PCR amplification relied on 60 Vbeta primers (plus 13 Jbeta primers). Using immunoSEQ multiplex PCR, the repertoire was profiled, and TCRdb retains in-frame clones only, with some absent. The sample has some 170,000 clones, 9.5% seen once; the top ten hold approximately 1.3%. This CDR3 region has 16 residues. The V gene end was trimmed by 2 bases and the J gene end by 7 bases; junction bases not matched to a gene: 7. Per germline, CDR1 SNHLY and CDR2 FYNNEI.

The V gene is TRBV2, the J gene TRBJ2-1, with TRBD2 identical over 11 bases. This clonotype originated in a woman between 25 and 40 years old in good health and CMV-seropositive. The sequenced material came from PBMCs. CDR3 bases: TGTGCCAGCAGTGAAATCGGTAGCGGGAGGGGAAATGAGCAGTTCTTC. Translating gives CASSEIGSGRGNEQFF.